Listed here is a single TCR beta chain. The antigen is unknown. Germline V gives CDR1 SGHDT, CDR2 YYEEEE. The length of the CDR3 is 14 residues. The ends lost 4 bases at V and 4 bases at J; junction bases unmatched: 5. CDR3-region Arm-PCR and iRepertoire HTBI primers produced the TCR beta libraries. One entry per CDR3 protein, called by TCRdb with MiXCR from the multiplex PCR reads. The top ten clones hold about 13% of a sample with roughly 400,000 distinct CDR3 sequences, roughly a fifth of them seen once. The time point was: persistent/refractory GD, antithyroid drugs over 5 years with positive TRAb. The authors made the TCR library using RNA they extracted from PBMCs. Patients with Graves' disease were diagnosed by American Thyroid Association guidelines. The source of the sample is a study of regulatory T cells in long-lasting Graves disease. As for the study in general: By definition, persistent Graves' disease involved antithyroid drugs for over 5 years alongside positive TSH receptor antibodies.

Regarding the study as a whole: Results may be inaccurate due to the small sample size. TRBV28, TRBJ1-2 and TRBJ2-5 emerged as the favored segments in persistent disease.

This sequence was found in a female donor with Graves disease. The material sequenced was peripheral blood mononuclear cells (PBMCs), taken when the disease was refractory, from a patient treated with antithyroid drugs. The chain carries TRBV5-6 and TRBJ1-3; TRBD1 agrees at 7 bases. CDR3 DNA: TGTGCCAGCAGCGTGACAGGGCGAGGAAACACCATATATTTT. This codes for CASSVTGRGNTIYF.